The rows below give T cell receptor beta chains drawn from one sample of a study of T cell responses to AZD1222 COVID-19 vaccine. Assay used: immunoSEQ multiplex PCR; TCRdb lists only in-frame clones, some missing. The table lists about 100,000 clones, about 85% of them singletons. The material sequenced was peripheral blood, taken on day 0 of AZD1222 vaccination. These receptors were obtained from an adult in good health. Both conserved end residues are part of each CDR3. A D gene is named only where the DNA matches it firmly. Expanded clones get a size class; other rows say once, few or many, or leave the size out.

CDR3: CAISGPLLTSGRAEEQYF
D: TRBD2
V: TRBV10-3
size: .
J: TRBJ2-7

CDR3: CASSYSFSGEKLFF
D: .
V: TRBV6-5
size: few
J: TRBJ1-4

CDR3: CASSVGTVNTEAFF
D: TRBD1
V: TRBV5-1
size: .
J: TRBJ1-1

CDR3: CASSSSDSQPQHF
D: .
V: TRBV11-2
size: few
J: TRBJ1-5

CDR3: CAISDLSGHNEQFF
D: .
V: TRBV10-3
size: .
J: TRBJ2-1

CDR3: CASGPRGDENNEQFF
D: .
V: TRBV12-5
size: once
J: TRBJ2-1

CDR3: CASSLGGSYGYTF
D: .
V: TRBV5-4
size: .
J: TRBJ1-2

CDR3: CASSRQDSTEAFF
D: .
V: TRBV3-1/TRBV3-2
size: .
J: TRBJ1-1

CDR3: CASRGTGTYEQYF
D: .
V: TRBV7-6
size: .
J: TRBJ2-7

CDR3: CASSLDAGRVTDTQYF
D: TRBD2
V: TRBV5-4
size: .
J: TRBJ2-3

CDR3: CASSSGIVYEQYF
D: .
V: TRBV19
size: .
J: TRBJ2-7

CDR3: CAAWSTGRSHNEQFF
D: TRBD2
V: TRBV6-5
size: .
J: TRBJ2-1

CDR3: CASSYDPSLAQGSSYNEQFF
D: .
V: TRBV6-2/TRBV6-3
size: .
J: TRBJ2-1

CDR3: CASSQLNGQLNTEAFF
D: .
V: TRBV7-9
size: once
J: TRBJ1-1

CDR3: CASTPGGTASLNYGYTF
D: TRBD1
V: TRBV7-6
size: .
J: TRBJ1-2

CDR3: CASTHGPGEDYGYTF
D: .
V: TRBV5-8
size: .
J: TRBJ1-2

CDR3: CASSVGNNEQFF
D: .
V: TRBV9
size: .
J: TRBJ2-1